Following are 7 T cell receptor beta chains from one sample sequenced in a study of T cells in localized non-small cell lung cancer (TCRdb year 2020). Library preparation employed the immunoSEQ multiplex PCR assay. Drawn from immuneACCESS, this table holds only the in-frame rearrangements with V and J called that TCRdb kept. Clones are partly lost; checked studies trace under half to an unresolved V gene and leave the rest unexplained. The sample yields about 23,000 clones; approximately 88% were counted once. The top ten clonotypes cover about 9.5% of the sample. Sample: peripheral blood mononuclear cells, taken before any cancer treatment. The receptors stem from a woman between 35 and 75 years old with stage III lung adenocarcinoma.

The chain joins TRBV7-9 to TRBJ2-7; D not resolved. The CDR3 sequence is 14 residues long. V lost 3 bases to trimming and J lost 0 bases, with 9 bases between them. Per germline, CDR1 SEHNR and CDR2 FQNEAQ (reference sequence). The CDR3 DNA is TGTGCCAGCAGCTTTTCTGCCCGCTCCTACGAGCAGTACTTC. Protein product: CASSFSARSYEQYF.

This chain joins TRBV7-3 and TRBJ2-2; 9 nucleotides line up with TRBD2. V dropped 5 bases and J dropped 6; count of bases not matched to a gene: 13. The CDR3 totals 17 residues. Germline V CDR1 and CDR2: SGHTA, FQGTGA. The CDR3 nucleotides are TGTGCCAGCAGCCCCAGTTTCGCGGGAGGGAGGGCCGGGGAGCTGTTTTTT. It encodes CASSPSFAGGRAGELFF.

As to this clone: A read error may account for a junction end that differs from germline. The chain carries TRBV5-6 and TRBJ2-5, with 9 positions matching TRBD1. Germline V gene sequence: CDR1 SGHDT, CDR2 YYEEEE. There are 14 residues in the CDR3. The chain's CDR3 is CASSSGQGQGTQYF. For the CDR3, the DNA is TGTGCCAGCAGTTCGGGACAGGGACAAGGGACCCAGTACTTC. Full variable domain (missing parts from reference TRBV5-6 and TRBJ2-5): DAGVTQSPTHLIKTRGQQVTLRCSPKSGHDTVSWYQQALGQGPQFIFQYYEEEERQRGNFPDRFSGHQFPNYSSELNVNALLLGDSALYLCASSSGQGQGTQYFGPGTRLLVL.

This sequence joins TRBV4-1 and TRBJ1-1; D not certain. Germline CDR1 is MGHRA and CDR2 is YSYEKL. The germline V and J ends were trimmed by 7 bases and 6 bases, with 15 bases remaining between them. The CDR3 loop spans 13 amino acids. This CDR3 is CASKPDGAPEAFF. CDR3 DNA: TGCGCCAGCAAGCCGGATGGCGCCCCTGAAGCTTTCTTT.

The rearrangement joins TRBV6-5 to TRBJ2-7; D is perhaps TRBD2 (6 bases). Per the germline V gene, CDR1 is MNHEY and CDR2 is SVGAGI. Deletions cut 4 bases from V and 4 bases from J, with 8 bases between. The CDR3 spans 12 residues. CDR3 protein: CASSFGGYEQYF. The CDR3 DNA follows: TGTGCCAGCAGTTTCGGGGGATACGAGCAGTACTTC.

The CDR3 bases are TGTGCCAGCAGTGACTCCCACCTAGCGGGGAAATACAATGAGCAGTTCTTC. Its translation is CASSDSHLAGKYNEQFF. V is TRBV6-4 and J is TRBJ2-1, with 9 bases lining up with TRBD2. The length of the CDR3 is 17 residues. Germline V lookup: CDR1 MRHNA, CDR2 SNTAGT. The junction had 7 bases not matched to a gene; V was cut back by 0 bases and J by 4 bases.

The chain recombines TRBV25-1 with TRBJ2-3; no clear D gene. CDR1 is MGHDK, CDR2 SYGVNS, per germline. V lost 3 bases and J 2 bases, leaving 6 bases between the germline ends. This CDR3 is built from 13 residues. The CDR3 sequence: CASSEPNTDTQYF. CDR3 coding DNA: TGTGCCAGCAGTGAGCCTAACACAGATACGCAGTATTTT.